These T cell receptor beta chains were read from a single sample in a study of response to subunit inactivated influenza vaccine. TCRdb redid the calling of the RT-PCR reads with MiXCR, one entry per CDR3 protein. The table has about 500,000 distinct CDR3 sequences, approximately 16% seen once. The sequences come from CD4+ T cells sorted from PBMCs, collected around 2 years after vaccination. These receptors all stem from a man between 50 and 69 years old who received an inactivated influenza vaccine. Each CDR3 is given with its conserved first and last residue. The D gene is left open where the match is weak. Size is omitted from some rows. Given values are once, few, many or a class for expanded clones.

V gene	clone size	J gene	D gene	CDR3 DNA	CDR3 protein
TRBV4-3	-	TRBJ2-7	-	TGCGCCAGCAGCGAAGATTCCAGGGGAAACTCCTACGAGCAGTACTTC	CASSEDSRGNSYEQYF
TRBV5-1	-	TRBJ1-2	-	TGCGCCAGCAGCTCGAATCTACAGGGAATCGATGGCTACACCTTC	CASSSNLQGIDGYTF
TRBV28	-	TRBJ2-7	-	TGTGCCAGCAGGCCTAGCCTATCCTACGAGCAGTACTTC	CASRPSLSYEQYF
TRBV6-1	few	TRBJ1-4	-	TGTGCCAGCACAGATTCCCTCCGGGAAAAACTGTTTTTT	CASTDSLREKLFF
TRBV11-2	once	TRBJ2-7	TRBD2	TGTGCCAGCAGCTCGACTAGCCACGCGCAGTACTTC	CASSSTSHAQYF
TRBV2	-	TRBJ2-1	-	TGTGCCAGCAGTGAGGTGAGGGGGTACAATGAGCAGTTCTTC	CASSEVRGYNEQFF
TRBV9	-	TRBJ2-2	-	TGTGCCAGCAGCGTAGATAGGACCACCGGGGAGCTGTTTTTT	CASSVDRTTGELFF
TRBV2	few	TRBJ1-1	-	TGTGCCAGCTCGGGGGTGGGGGTAGTAGCTTTCTTT	CASSGVGVVAFF
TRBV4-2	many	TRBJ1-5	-	TGTGCCAGCAGCCAAGGGGGGGAGGCCCAGCATTTT	CASSQGGEAQHF
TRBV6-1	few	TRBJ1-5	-	TGTGCCAGCAGTCGGGTAGGAAACCCCAATCAGCCCCAGCATTTT	CASSRVGNPNQPQHF
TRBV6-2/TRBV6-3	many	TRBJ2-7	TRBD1	TGTGCCAGCAGCCTCGACAGGGGTTTGTCCGAGCAGTACTTC	CASSLDRGLSEQYF
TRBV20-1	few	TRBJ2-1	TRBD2	TGCAGTGCTCGTCAGCGGGAGGGCCTCTATGAGCAGTTCTTC	CSARQREGLYEQFF
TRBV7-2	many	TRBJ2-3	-	TGTGCCAGCAGCCTCGTCCCCGGGGGAGATACGCAGTATTTT	CASSLVPGGDTQYF
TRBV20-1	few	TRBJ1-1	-	TGCAGTGGTGAAGGGACATTCAACACTGAAGCTTTCTTT	CSGEGTFNTEAFF
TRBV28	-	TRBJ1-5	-	TGTGCCAGCAGTTTAGGCAGGGGACTTGCAACGAAGCCCCAGCATTTT	CASSLGRGLATKPQHF
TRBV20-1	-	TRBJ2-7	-	TGCAGTGCTAGAGACCCTAGCTCCTACGAGCAGTACTTC	CSARDPSSYEQYF
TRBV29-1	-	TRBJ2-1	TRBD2	TGCAGCGTTGACCGGTGGGGGACTAGCGGGAGTAGGTATGAGCAGTTCTTC	CSVDRWGTSGSRYEQFF
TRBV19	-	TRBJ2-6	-	TGTGCCACCTTAAAGGGAGTACACTCTGGGGCCAACGTCCTGACTTTC	CATLKGVHSGANVLTF
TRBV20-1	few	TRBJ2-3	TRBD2	TGCAGCGGACTAGCGGGAGGATATGGCGAGGATTTT	CSGLAGGYGEDF
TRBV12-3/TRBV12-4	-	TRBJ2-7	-	TGTGCCAGCAGTCCCCCGGACACGTCGGGCGAGCAGTACTTC	CASSPPDTSGEQYF
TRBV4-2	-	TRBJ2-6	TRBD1	TGTGCCAGCAGCCAAGGCGGACAGGTCTCTGGGGCCAACGTCCTGACTTTC	CASSQGGQVSGANVLTF
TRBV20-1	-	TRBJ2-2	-	TGCAGTGCTAGACGTGGGGGGGCAACCGGGGAGCTGTTTTTT	CSARRGGATGELFF
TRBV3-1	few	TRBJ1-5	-	TGTGCCAGCAGCCAAGATCAGGGGAGTCGGCGGCCCCAGCATTTT	CASSQDQGSRRPQHF
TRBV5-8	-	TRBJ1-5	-	TGTGCCAGCAGCCGGGAGATTAGAGGGCAGCCCCAGCATTTT	CASSREIRGQPQHF
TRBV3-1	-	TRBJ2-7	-	TGTGCCAGCAGCCAACCGGGACGCGCCTACGAGCAGTACTTC	CASSQPGRAYEQYF
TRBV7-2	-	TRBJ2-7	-	TGTGCCAGCACCCCCGGAGGGAGCGGCGAGCAGTACTTC	CASTPGGSGEQYF
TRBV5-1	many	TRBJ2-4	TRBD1	TGCGCCAGCAGCCCTGGACAGGGGGCGCGTTTGAACATTCAGTACTTC	CASSPGQGARLNIQYF
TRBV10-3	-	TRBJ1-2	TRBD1	TGTGCCTCGGGACAGGGGGACTATGGCTACACCTTC	CASGQGDYGYTF
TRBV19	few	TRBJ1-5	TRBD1	TGTGCCAGTAGGGCGACAGGGCAGCAGCCCCAGCATTTT	CASRATGQQPQHF
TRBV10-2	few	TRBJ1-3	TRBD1	TGCGCCAGCAGCGCAGACAGGGGGAGTCGAAACACCATATATTTT	CASSADRGSRNTIYF
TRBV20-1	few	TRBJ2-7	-	TGCAGTGCTAGCACGCCGCGGCGGGGACCCTACGAGCAGTACTTC	CSASTPRRGPYEQYF
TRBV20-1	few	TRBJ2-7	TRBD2	TGCAGTGCTGGACTAGCGGGAGGGCCTTACGAGCAGTACTTC	CSAGLAGGPYEQYF
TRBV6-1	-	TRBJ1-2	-	TGTGCCAGCAGTGAAAGGGCAGGGAAAACGTTGGGCTACACCTTC	CASSERAGKTLGYTF
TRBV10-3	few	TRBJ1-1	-	TGTGCCATCAGTGAGTCTGAGCGAATTTCAGCTTTCTTT	CAISESERISAFF
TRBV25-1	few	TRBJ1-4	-	TGTGCCAGCAGTGATGGGCAGGGGAGTTTT	CASSDGQGSF
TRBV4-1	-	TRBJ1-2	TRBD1	TGCGCCAGCAGCCAAGTACCAATAGGGGGCGCGAGGTCTAACTATGGCTACACCTTC	CASSQVPIGGARSNYGYTF
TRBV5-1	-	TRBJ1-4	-	TGCGCCAGCAGCTTGTATTCCCTTCCGAATGAAAAACTGTTTTTT	CASSLYSLPNEKLFF
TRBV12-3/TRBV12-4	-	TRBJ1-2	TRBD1	TGTGCCAGCAGTTTAACAGGGGGCTTAGGTGGCACCTTC	CASSLTGGLGGTF
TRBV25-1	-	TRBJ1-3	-	TGTGCCAGCAGTGAGGACGGCACCTCTGGAAACACCATATATTTT	CASSEDGTSGNTIYF
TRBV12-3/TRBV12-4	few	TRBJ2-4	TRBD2	TGTGCCAGCACTACAGCGGGGGGGCCCGGCATTCAGTACTTC	CASTTAGGPGIQYF
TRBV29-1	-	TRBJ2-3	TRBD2	TGCAGCGTCTCAGGACTAGTGGGAAAGACAGATACGCAGTATTTT	CSVSGLVGKTDTQYF
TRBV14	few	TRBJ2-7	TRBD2	TGTGCCAGCAGACTAGCGGGAGCCCACGAGCAGTACTTC	CASRLAGAHEQYF
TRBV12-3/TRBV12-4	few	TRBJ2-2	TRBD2	TGTGCCAGCAGTTTAGGGGGAGGGCCGAGCACCGGGGAGCTGTTTTTT	CASSLGGGPSTGELFF
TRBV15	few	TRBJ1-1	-	TGTGCCACCAGCCCGAGGCGGGGCACTGAAGCTTTCTTT	CATSPRRGTEAFF
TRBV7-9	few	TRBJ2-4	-	TGTGCCAGCAGCTTAGGGCCGCAAAACATTCAGTACTTC	CASSLGPQNIQYF
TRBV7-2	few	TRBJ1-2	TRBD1	TGTGCCAGCAGCCAGGACAGGGATGATGGCTACACCTTC	CASSQDRDDGYTF